Below, one TCR beta chain is given with its context. The antigen is unknown. Sample treatment: roughly 20 received Ad26.COV2.S at low or high dose, single or two shots; roughly five received placebo; per-sample allocation not given. Repertoires come from day 63 after the first vaccine or placebo injection. The V end lost 0 bases, the J end lost 1 base, and 11 bases lay between the germline ends. The CDR3 is made up of 16 amino acids. CDR1 MNHNY and CDR2 SVGAGI come from the germline V gene (reference sequence). These data originate in a study of Ad26.COV2.S vaccination and SARS-CoV-2 variants. General study results and limits: Breadth measured for non-spike TCRs was similar across vaccine and placebo recipients.

Produced via immunoSEQ multiplex PCR; TCRdb's table is partial and in-frame only. The sample lists a few hundred thousand clones, around 93% occurring once. This TCR was sampled from a person aged 18-60 years who received the Ad26.COV2.S COVID-19 vaccine or a placebo. The chain links TRBV6-6 to TRBJ2-3; D is perhaps TRBD2 (6 bases). The sequences come from peripheral blood, collected in a trial of Ad26.COV2.S vaccine versus placebo. CDR3 in amino acids: CASSYSAGLGTDTQYF. CDR3 sequence (DNA): TGTGCCAGCAGTTACTCTGCGGGGTTGGGCACAGATACGCAGTATTTT.